The rows below give T cell receptor beta chains drawn from one sample of a study of cytomegalovirus exposure and HLA in healthy donors. The repertoire was sequenced with immunoSEQ multiplex PCR; TCRdb's copy has only in-frame clones and lacks some. The ten top clones account for approximately 0.63%, within a sample of 75,000 to 85,000 clones. Sequenced sample: PBMCs. These receptors were obtained from a man between 45 and 60 years old in good health and CMV-seronegative. The CDR3 runs from the conserved cysteine through the conserved F or W. A D gene is named only where the DNA matches it firmly.

>TRBV11-2|TRBJ2-7|TRBD2
CASSLLRGGASTYEQYF
TGTGCCAGCAGCTTACTTCGCGGGGGGGCCTCAACCTACGAGCAGTACTTC
>TRBV29-1|TRBJ1-2|.
CSVWTVRYGYTF
TGCAGCGTTTGGACAGTCCGCTATGGCTACACCTTC
>TRBV15|TRBJ2-7|.
CATSRMGNEQYF
TGTGCCACCAGCAGGATGGGCAACGAGCAGTACTTC
>TRBV6-5|TRBJ1-1|TRBD1
CASSYLTGGGTEAFF
TGTGCCAGCAGTTACCTTACAGGGGGCGGCACTGAAGCTTTCTTT
>TRBV6-6|TRBJ1-5|TRBD1
CASSPATGGRQPQHF
TGTGCCAGCAGTCCAGCCACAGGGGGCAGGCAGCCCCAGCATTTT
>TRBV13|TRBJ2-7|.
CASSRFRSGRPYEQYF
TGTGCCAGCAGCCGATTCAGGTCAGGGCGGCCCTACGAGCAGTACTTC
>TRBV27|TRBJ2-7|TRBD1
CASRAWGQNYEQYF
TGTGCCAGCAGAGCCTGGGGACAGAACTACGAGCAGTACTTC
>TRBV2|TRBJ1-1|TRBD1
CASRSDRGSTAFF
TGTGCCAGCAGATCGGACAGGGGGTCGACAGCTTTCTTT
>TRBV5-5|TRBJ1-5|.
CASSSRVDQPQHF
TGTGCCAGCAGCTCCAGGGTCGATCAGCCCCAGCATTTT
>TRBV4-1|TRBJ2-1|TRBD2
CASSHALSSGTLDNEQFF
TGCGCCAGCAGCCATGCGCTGAGTAGCGGGACATTGGACAATGAGCAGTTCTTC
>TRBV7-9|TRBJ1-2|TRBD1
CASSMTGTDNNYGYTF
TGTGCCAGCAGCATGACCGGGACAGATAATAACTATGGCTACACCTTC
>TRBV4-1|TRBJ2-3|.
CASSQDLPNFRRTDTQYF
TGCGCCAGCAGCCAAGATTTGCCTAACTTCAGGCGCACAGATACGCAGTATTTT
>TRBV14|TRBJ2-7|.
CASSYDRGEQYF
TGTGCCAGCAGCTATGATAGGGGCGAGCAGTACTTC
>TRBV7-9|TRBJ1-4|.
CASSFDSLNEKLFF
TGTGCCAGCAGCTTTGATAGTCTTAATGAAAAACTGTTTTTT